These 8 T cell receptor beta chains originate from one sample sequenced in a study of shared clonotypes between healthy human individuals. Clones were sequenced by immunoSEQ multiplex PCR, and TCRdb holds only the in-frame ones, with some missing. The top ten hold under 0.45% of the sample, which has approximately 2.3 million clones, just over 90% seen once. Source material: naive CD4+ T cells from PBMCs. The subset here: CD45RA+ positively selected. These receptors came from a man aged 18 to 29 in good health. Some clones in this sample may be carry-over from other donors' samples.

V usage is TRBV28 and J usage is TRBJ1-2; D unresolved. CDR1 is MDHEN and CDR2 is SYDVKM in the germline V gene. There are 12 residues in the CDR3. Trimming cost V 8 bases and J 8 bases, with 15 bases left between them. The DNA of the CDR3 is TGTGCCAGCTTGGGTGGGTTTGGCGGCTACACCTTC. It translates to CASLGGFGGYTF.

About this clone: The same CDR3 can be traced to other DNA sequences in this sample. The chain employs TRBV18 and TRBJ1-4; possibly TRBD1 for D (5 bases). The germline V and J ends were trimmed by 3 bases and 6 bases, with 8 bases remaining between them. Germline assignment: CDR1 KGHSH and CDR2 LQKENI. CDR3 length: 13 residues. CDR3 sequence (DNA): TGTGCCAGCTCACCGGGGCGAGATGAAAAACTGTTTTTT. Residues: CASSPGRDEKLFF.

The V and J genes are TRBV11-2 and TRBJ2-2; TRBD1 matches at 7 bases. The CDR3 length is 14 residues. The V and J ends lost 3 bases and 5 bases, in that order; junction bases with no gene match: 3. The germline V gene encodes CDR1 SGHAT and CDR2 FQNNGV. This CDR3 is CASSFDRVTGELFF. As DNA, the CDR3 is TGTGCCAGCAGCTTCGACAGGGTAACCGGGGAGCTGTTTTTT.

A few counts support this clone. The chain employs TRBV6-6 and TRBJ1-2, with no clear D. Germline assignment: CDR1 MNHNY and CDR2 SVGAGI (reference sequence). CDR3 length: 14 residues. Trimming shortened V by 2 bases and J by 3 bases, and 10 bases separated the two germline ends. The CDR3 nucleotides read TGTGCCAGCAGTTACGGAGGGAAAGACTATGGCTACACCTTC. Amino acids: CASSYGGKDYGYTF.

Remarks on this clone: Different DNA sequences within this sample yield the same CDR3. This chain connects TRBV18 to TRBJ2-1, with D unresolved. Germline CDR1 is KGHSH and CDR2 is LQKENI. The CDR3 covers 14 residues. The ends were cut back, 3 bases at V and 5 bases at J, with 11 bases in the middle. The CDR3 sequence is CASSPGRVNNEQFF. CDR3 bases: TGTGCCAGCTCACCCGGACGAGTCAACAATGAGCAGTTCTTC.

V is TRBV4-1 and J is TRBJ1-1; D might be TRBD1 (5 bases). This CDR3 has 14 amino acids. Germline V gene sequence: CDR1 MGHRA, CDR2 YSYEKL. With 2 bases removed from V and 1 base from J, the gap between germline ends came to 8 bases. The CDR3 coding sequence is TGCGCCAGCAGCCAATATGGGGGGAACACTGAAGCTTTCTTT. Amino acid sequence: CASSQYGGNTEAFF.

This chain joins TRBV7-6 and TRBJ2-2, with 7 positions matching TRBD1. Germline V CDR1 and CDR2: SGHVS, FNYEAQ. The CDR3 is 14 residues long. The V and J ends lost 1 base and 6 bases, in that order; junction bases with no gene match: 2. The DNA for the CDR3 is TGTGCCAGCAGCTTAGGACAGGGCTCCGGGGAGCTGTTTTTT. It yields the protein CASSLGQGSGELFF.

Written as DNA, the CDR3 is TGCGCCAGCAGCGTGCACAGCGCAACTAATGAAAAACTGTTTTTT. Its protein product is CASSVHSATNEKLFF. This chain connects TRBV5-1 to TRBJ1-4, with D unclear. There are 15 residues in the CDR3. CDR1 SGHRS and CDR2 YFSETQ come from the germline V gene. V gave up 4 bases and J gave up 0 bases, with 10 bases separating them.